The 27 T cell receptor beta chains below all came from one sample that was sequenced in a study of T cell repertoires in cytomegalovirus infection. TCRdb fed the reads into MiXCR, producing one record per CDR3 protein. Here the sample spans fewer than 1,000,000 distinct CDR3 sequences, 31% being singletons. Antigens of these TCRs are unknown. The specimen was cultured CD8+ T cells from PBMCs, collected from culture after CMV antigen stimulation. These receptor sequences come from a human donor in good health (CMV status not recorded). Some clones in this sample may be carry-over from other donors' samples.

CDR3 loop: CASSYSYGEIRDTQYF. The CDR3 DNA reads as TGTGCCAGCAGTTACTCGTACGGGGAAATACGAGATACGCAGTATTTT. The chain employs TRBV6-2 or TRBV6-3 and TRBJ2-3; maybe TRBD2 (5 bases). The CDR3 spans 16 residues. The germline CDR1 and CDR2 sequences are MNHEY and SVGEGT. V lost 0 bases and J 5 bases, leaving 15 bases between the germline ends.

The chain couples TRBV19 to TRBJ2-3; TRBD2 might be the D (6 bases). V was shortened by 3 bases and J by 4 bases, with 14 bases between the two germline ends. The CDR3 contains 15 residues. In germline, CDR1 is LNHDA, CDR2 SQIVND (reference sequence). In DNA, the CDR3 is TGTGCCAGTAGTATGGGGGAGGCTCTCCCAGATACGCAGTATTTT. Encoded protein: CASSMGEALPDTQYF.

This clonotype has only a few counts. J is TRBJ2-3 and V is TRBV11-3; weak D call: TRBD2 (6 bases). Trimming cost V 5 bases and J 2 bases, with 14 bases left between them. This CDR3 comprises 15 residues. Germline lookup yields CDR1 SGHNT and CDR2 YENEEA. The CDR3 bases are TGTGCCAGCAGCGGAGGGAGTCTAAACACAGATACGCAGTATTTT. Translating gives CASSGGSLNTDTQYF.

J is TRBJ2-7 and V is TRBV20-1; 7 bases fit TRBD1. The CDR3 runs 14 residues. Germline V gene lookup returns CDR1 DFQATT and CDR2 SNEGSKA (reference sequence). Unmatched junction bases numbered 7, after V lost 0 bases and J lost 5 bases. Here the CDR3 reads CSARDRTGPNEQYV. DNA of the CDR3: TGCAGTGCTAGAGATCGGACAGGTCCCAACGAGCAGTACGTC.

This clonotype was detected a few times. This rearrangement joins TRBV6-6 to TRBJ1-4; D might be TRBD1 (5 bases). V was cut by 7 bases and J by 5 bases, with 17 bases left in between. Germline V gene lookup returns CDR1 MNHNY and CDR2 SVGAGI (reference sequence). The CDR3 covers 15 residues. CDR3 sequence: CASNPLGQGNEKLFF. The CDR3 DNA reads TGTGCCAGCAACCCCTTGGGTCAGGGCAATGAAAAACTGTTTTTT.

To note about this clonotype: A read error is possible here, since a much larger clone lies one base away. The J gene is TRBJ1-6, the V gene TRBV28; D is unresolved. CDR1 MDHEN and CDR2 SYDVKM come from the germline V gene. This CDR3 is 16 amino acids long. CDR3 coding DNA: TGTGCCAGCAGCCCGACGGGGAGCGCCTATAAATCACCCCTCCACTTT. Residues: CASSPTGSAYKSPLHF.

This sequence joins TRBV20-1 and TRBJ2-5, with 9 bases matching TRBD1. The CDR3 has 17 residues. With V trimmed by 3 bases and J by 4 bases, 15 bases remained unmatched. CDR1 and CDR2 from the germline V gene are DFQATT and SNEGSKA (reference sequence). CDR3 in DNA: TGCAGTGCTAGTCCCGCTCCGGGACAGGGCTTTTCAGAGACCCAGTACTTC. It translates to CSASPAPGQGFSETQYF.

The CDR3 here is CASRTSGGIGLATDEQFF. DNA for the CDR3: TGTGCCAGCAGGACGTCAGGGGGCATCGGACTAGCGACCGATGAGCAGTTCTTC. This chain connects TRBV27 to TRBJ2-1, with TRBD2 as a possible D gene (9 bases). The CDR3 totals 18 residues. Germline V gives CDR1 MNHEY, CDR2 SMNVEV (reference sequence). V gave up 6 bases and J gave up 8 bases, with 29 bases separating them.

This chain uses TRBV5-1 with TRBJ2-2; D is unresolved. The CDR3 has 12 amino acids. Germline assignment: CDR1 SGHRS and CDR2 YFSETQ. V gave up 7 bases and J gave up 7 bases, with 11 bases separating them. This chain's CDR3 is CASYLTFGELFF. CDR3 nucleotide sequence: TGCGCCAGCTACTTAACCTTCGGGGAGCTGTTTTTT.

This clonotype was recorded a few times. The chain is built from TRBV6-1 and TRBJ2-1; D not resolved. The V gene's germline CDR1 is MNHNS and CDR2 SASEGT. V was pared by 10 bases and J by 4 bases, with 11 bases between. The CDR3 loop spans 12 amino acids. Here the CDR3 reads CAIRAHYNEQFF. The CDR3 DNA reads TGTGCCATTCGGGCCCATTACAATGAGCAGTTCTTC.

The V gene is TRBV20-1, the J gene TRBJ2-5; TRBD2 agrees at 12 bases. The length of the CDR3 is 18 residues. The trim removed 0 bases at V and 2 bases at J, leaving 10 bases unmatched. From germline, CDR1 is DFQATT and CDR2 SNEGSKA (reference sequence). The DNA for the CDR3 is TGCAGTGCTAGAGATAGGCTAGCGGGGGGGCTCGGGCAAGAGACCCAGTACTTC. Translation gives CSARDRLAGGLGQETQYF.

The V call is TRBV19, the J call TRBJ1-2; weak D call: TRBD1 (5 bases). Germline CDR1 reads LNHDA; CDR2 reads SQIVND (reference sequence). The CDR3 is 13 amino acids. V lost 7 bases and J 0 bases, leaving 9 bases between the germline ends. The CDR3 sequence is CASNEGTNYGYTF. The CDR3 bases are TGTGCCAGTAACGAGGGGACTAACTATGGCTACACCTTC.

The chain couples TRBV12-3 or TRBV12-4 to TRBJ2-2; 8 nucleotides agree with TRBD1. V shed 5 bases, J shed 6 bases, and the junction held 11 bases outside the gene matches. CDR3 length: 16 residues. Here the CDR3 DNA reads TGTGCCAGCAGTGTGATAAGGACAGGGTGGGCCGGGGAGCTGTTTTTT. This codes for CASSVIRTGWAGELFF.

This clonotype was counted a few times. The gene calls are TRBV24-1 and TRBJ1-5; no clear D. The CDR3 runs 14 residues. The V and J ends lost 4 bases and 6 bases respectively, with 12 bases between them. The germline V gene encodes CDR1 KGHDR and CDR2 SFDVKD. CDR3 sequence (DNA): TGTGCCACCAGTGACCCCGACATGGTTCAGCCCCAGCATTTT. Its protein is CATSDPDMVQPQHF.

V usage is TRBV7-9 and J usage is TRBJ1-1; no definite D call. CDR3 length: 15 residues. Germline V gives CDR1 SEHNR, CDR2 FQNEAQ (reference sequence). V was cut by 1 base and J by 3 bases, with 12 bases left in between. This CDR3 is CASSLGGGWDTEAFF. For the CDR3, the DNA is TGTGCCAGCAGCTTAGGGGGAGGGTGGGACACTGAAGCTTTCTTT.

The chain joins TRBV11-1 to TRBJ2-7; 8 nucleotides match TRBD2. This CDR3 contains 14 residues. The junction had 8 bases not matched to a gene; V was cut back by 6 bases and J by 4 bases. Germline CDR1 and CDR2: SGHAT and FQDESV (reference sequence). The CDR3 sequence: CASSSNAGGYEQYV. As DNA, the CDR3 is TGTGCCAGCAGTAGTAACGCGGGGGGTTACGAGCAGTACGTC.

V and J are TRBV18 and TRBJ2-7, with 7 bases fitting TRBD1. This CDR3 has 14 residues. The germline gives CDR1 KGHSH, CDR2 LQKENI. Losses at the gene ends were 0 bases for V and 2 bases for J; bases not matched to a gene: 1. CDR3 nucleotide sequence: TGTGCCAGCTCACCACCACAGGGGCCCTACGAGCAGTACGTC. This translates into CASSPPQGPYEQYV.

The chain carries TRBV4-1 and TRBJ1-6; 11 positions match TRBD1. With V trimmed by 6 bases and J by 9 bases, 4 bases remained unmatched. CDR3 length: 14 amino acids. The germline V gene has CDR1 MGHRA and CDR2 YSYEKL. CDR3: CASREGQGVSPLHF. Written as DNA, the CDR3 is TGCGCCAGCAGAGAGGGACAGGGGGTTTCACCCCTCCACTTT.

This clonotype was seen a few times. The chain links TRBV7-9 to TRBJ2-1; D might be TRBD1 (5 bases). The CDR3 extends over 15 amino acids. Trimming removed 2 bases at V and 5 bases at J, with 13 bases between. Germline lookup yields CDR1 SEHNR and CDR2 FQNEAQ (reference sequence). CDR3 in DNA: TGTGCCAGCAGCTTAATCAGACAGAGAGACAATGAGCAGTTCTTC. It yields the protein CASSLIRQRDNEQFF.

This clonotype has just one count. The V and J genes are TRBV19 and TRBJ2-1; D is possibly TRBD1 (6 bases). In germline, CDR1 is LNHDA, CDR2 SQIVND (reference sequence). CDR3 length: 15 residues. Trimming stripped 6 bases from V and 0 bases from J, with 12 bases between. The CDR3 loop reads CASSNRVGSYNEQFF. The CDR3 DNA follows: TGTGCCAGTAGCAACAGGGTAGGCTCCTACAATGAGCAGTTCTTC.

This clonotype was counted a few times. The chain employs TRBV10-3 and TRBJ2-1; D possibly corresponds to TRBD1 (6 bases). The CDR3 extends over 14 amino acids. V was cut by 3 bases and J by 8 bases, with 14 bases left in between. Germline V gene sequence: CDR1 ENHRY, CDR2 SYGVKD. The DNA of the CDR3 is TGTGCCATCAGTGACCTGGACAGCCGCGATGAGCAGTTCTTC. Translation: CAISDLDSRDEQFF.

In its sample, this clonotype was seen many times. V usage is TRBV7-2 and J usage is TRBJ2-3; D is possibly TRBD1 or TRBD2 (5 bases each). The CDR3 loop spans 15 amino acids. V lost 4 bases and J lost 7, with 18 bases in between. Germline loops: CDR1 SGHTA, CDR2 FQGNSA. In DNA form, the CDR3 reads TGTGCCAGCAGCTCCACTAGGGGCACAGATAATACGCAGTATTTT. Protein product: CASSSTRGTDNTQYF.

In DNA, the CDR3 is TGTGCCAGCAGCTCCCCGGGACTGGGATTTGCCTATGGCTACACCTTC. This translates into CASSSPGLGFAYGYTF. V and J are TRBV7-2 and TRBJ1-2; TRBD1 might be the D (5 bases). CDR3 length equals 16 residues. V lost 4 bases to trimming and J lost 4 bases, with 19 bases between them. The germline gives CDR1 SGHTA, CDR2 FQGNSA.

In its sample, this clonotype was seen once. V gene TRBV28 combines with J gene TRBJ1-2; 7 bases match TRBD1. The J segment lost 4 bases and the V segment lost 4 bases, leaving 9 bases of the junction unmatched. The CDR3 runs to 15 residues. Per germline, CDR1 MDHEN and CDR2 SYDVKM. Here the CDR3 reads CASSSPTGLTYGYTF. As DNA, the CDR3 is TGTGCCAGCAGTTCCCCGACAGGGTTGACCTATGGCTACACCTTC.

This chain uses TRBV7-6 with TRBJ1-6, with a weak D call TRBD1 (6 bases). The CDR3 totals 15 residues. The germline V gene encodes CDR1 SGHVS and CDR2 FNYEAQ. V was trimmed by 1 base and J by 10 bases, leaving 14 bases between them. The CDR3 DNA follows: TGTGCCAGCAGCTTAGTCAGGGGACTAAGATCACCCCTCCACTTT. Translating gives CASSLVRGLRSPLHF.

This clonotype was seen only a few times. The V and J genes are TRBV6-1 and TRBJ2-2; TRBD1 agrees at 7 bases. In germline, CDR1 is MNHNS, CDR2 SASEGT. CDR3 length equals 13 residues. Trimming at V came to 5 bases and at J to 6 bases, leaving 3 bases not matched to a gene. CDR3: CASSWTGAGELFF. CDR3 in DNA: TGTGCCAGCAGTTGGACAGGCGCCGGGGAGCTGTTTTTT.

This clonotype was counted once. With a much larger clone just one base away, this may be a read error. The chain combines TRBV12-3 or TRBV12-4 with TRBJ2-5; D is tentatively TRBD1 or TRBD2 (5 bases each). V was clipped by 8 bases and J by 0 bases, with 19 bases between them. This CDR3 spans 16 amino acids. The CDR3 bases are TGTGCCAGCGGCCCCGGGGCAAGACAGAACCAAGAGACCCAGTACTTC. It is translated as CASGPGARQNQETQYF.